The subject of this entry is one T cell receptor beta chain. Each patient's relapse followed autologous stem cell transplantation, and brentuximab vedotin exposure varied. TCRdb keeps only in-frame clones here, not all; method: immunoSEQ multiplex PCR. The sample has nearly 60,000 clones; approximately 90% are singletons. Germline-derived CDR1 and CDR2 are SGHRS and YFSETQ. CDR3 length: 15 amino acids. V was trimmed by 5 bases and J by 1 base, leaving 15 bases between them. The data stem from a study of PD-1 blockade in classical Hodgkin lymphoma. This rearrangement joins TRBV5-1 to TRBJ2-5, with D tentatively TRBD2 (7 bases). The specimen comprised peripheral blood mononuclear cells (PBMCs), sampled before the second cycle of nivolumab. This receptor was identified in a human donor with classical Hodgkin lymphoma. The CDR3 loop reads CASSTREGVQETQYF. CDR3 in DNA: TGCGCCAGCAGTACCAGGGAGGGGGTCCAAGAGACCCAGTACTTC.